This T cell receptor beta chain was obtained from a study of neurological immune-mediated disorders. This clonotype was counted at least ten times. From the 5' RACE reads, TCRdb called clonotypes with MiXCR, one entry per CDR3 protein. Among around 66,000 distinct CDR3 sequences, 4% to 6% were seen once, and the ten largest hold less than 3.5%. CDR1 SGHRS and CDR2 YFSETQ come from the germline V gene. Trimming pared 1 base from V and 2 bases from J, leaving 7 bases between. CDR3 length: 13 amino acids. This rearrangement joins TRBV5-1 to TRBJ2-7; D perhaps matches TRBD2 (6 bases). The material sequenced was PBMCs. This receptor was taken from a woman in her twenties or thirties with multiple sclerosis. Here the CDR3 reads CASSLPGAYEQYF. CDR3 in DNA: TGCGCCAGCAGCTTGCCGGGGGCCTACGAGCAGTACTTC.